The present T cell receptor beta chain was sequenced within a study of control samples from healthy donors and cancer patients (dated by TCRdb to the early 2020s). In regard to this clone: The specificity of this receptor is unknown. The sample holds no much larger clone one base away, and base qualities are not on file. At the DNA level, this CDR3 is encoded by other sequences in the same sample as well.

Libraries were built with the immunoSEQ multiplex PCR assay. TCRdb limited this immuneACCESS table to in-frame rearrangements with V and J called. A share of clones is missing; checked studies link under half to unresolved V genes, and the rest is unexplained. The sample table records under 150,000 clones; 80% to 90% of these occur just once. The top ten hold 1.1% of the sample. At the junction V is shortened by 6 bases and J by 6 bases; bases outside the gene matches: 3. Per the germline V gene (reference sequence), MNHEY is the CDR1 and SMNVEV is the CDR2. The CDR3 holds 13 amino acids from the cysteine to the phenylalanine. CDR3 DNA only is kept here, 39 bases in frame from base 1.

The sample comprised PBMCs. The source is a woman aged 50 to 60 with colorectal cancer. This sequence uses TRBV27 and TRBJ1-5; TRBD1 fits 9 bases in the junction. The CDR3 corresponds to CASRTGGGQPQHF. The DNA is TGTGCCAGCAGGACAGGGGGAGGTCAGCCCCAGCATTTT.